This paragraph reports one TCR beta chain. Antigen unknown. Via MiXCR, TCRdb re-called the 5' RACE reads, giving one row per CDR3 protein. This sample has 520,000 or so distinct CDR3 sequences, with 22% found just once. This entry belongs to a study of identical twins. This CDR3 comprises 16 residues. V lost 2 bases and J lost 4, with 15 bases in between. Germline V gene data show CDR1 as MNHEY and CDR2 as SVGAGI. Findings of the study overall: Model-predicted out-of-frame TCR alpha sharing fell below observed values in monozygotic twins. Abundant cord blood beta clonotypes carried fewer insertions; memory repertoires showed none.

The data were also submitted as part of a second study, on T cells expressing NK-cell markers. Per that study: Restriction of sorting to alpha-beta TCR T cells was accomplished in several experiments using an anti-gamma-delta TCR antibody. Once again these clonotypes came out on top in the CD3+CD56-NKG2C+ fraction of a few donors.

The origin of this receptor is a woman under 30 in good health. Sequences were obtained from CD4+ T cells sorted from blood. The J gene is TRBJ1-5, the V gene TRBV6-5, with D perhaps TRBD1 (6 bases). CDR3 nucleotide sequence: TGTGCCAGCAGTTACAAGCACAGGGCGGGGAATCAGCCCCAGCATTTT. Its translation is CASSYKHRAGNQPQHF.